Presented here are 27 T cell receptor beta chains from one specimen sequenced in a study of cytomegalovirus exposure and HLA in healthy donors. The PCR ran on 60 Vbeta and 13 Jbeta primers. Produced via immunoSEQ multiplex PCR; TCRdb's table is partial and in-frame only. The table lists some 150,000 clones, 75% to 90% of them singletons. The sequencing input was PBMCs. These receptors came from a woman in her 30s in good health and CMV-seronegative.

This clone was observed a single time. The chain has TRBV7-9 and TRBJ1-6; D gene unclear. There are 12 residues in the CDR3. Looked up from germline, CDR1 is SEHNR and CDR2 is FQNEAQ (reference sequence). Trimming left V 3 bases short and J 5 bases short, with 2 bases between. The CDR3 coding sequence is TGTGCCAGCAGCTTCAATAATTCACCCCTCCACTTT. It codes for CASSFNNSPLHF. Full variable domain (remainder filled in from reference TRBV7-9 and TRBJ1-6): DTGVSQNPRHKITKRGQNVTFRCDPISEHNRLYWYRQTLGQGPEFLTYFQNEAQLEKSRLLSDRFSAERPKGSFSTLEIQRTEQGDSAMYLCASSFNNSPLHFGNGTRLTVT.

The chain combines TRBV30 with TRBJ1-2, with TRBD1 identical over 11 bases. J was trimmed by 5 bases and V by 1 base; bases with no gene match: 9. Germline CDR1 GTSNPN, CDR2 SVGIG (reference sequence). The CDR3 is 16 amino acids. The CDR3 sequence: CAWSAGTGGSGYGYTF. The CDR3 DNA is TGTGCCTGGAGTGCCGGGACAGGGGGATCGGGATATGGCTACACCTTC.

This clone was counted once. The V and J genes are TRBV6-1 and TRBJ2-1; 11 nucleotides match TRBD2. Germline CDR1 is MNHNS and CDR2 is SASEGT. V shed 7 bases and J 4 bases; nucleotides not matched to a gene: 6. CDR3 length: 15 residues. Here the CDR3 DNA reads TGTGCCAGCATAATAGGGACTAGCGGATACAATGAGCAGTTCTTC. Its translation is CASIIGTSGYNEQFF.

The rearrangement links TRBV5-1 to TRBJ1-3; the D gene is possibly TRBD1 (5 bases). V gave up 0 bases and J gave up 3 bases, with 10 bases separating them. In germline, CDR1 is SGHRS, CDR2 YFSETQ. The CDR3 is 15 amino acids. The CDR3 sequence: CASSLAGGDGNTIYF. In DNA, the CDR3 is TGCGCCAGCAGCTTGGCGGGAGGGGATGGAAACACCATATATTTT.

J is TRBJ2-1 and V is TRBV6-6; 7 bases align to TRBD2. The junction had 5 bases not matched to a gene; V was cut back by 2 bases and J by 4 bases. Looked up from germline, CDR1 is MNHNY and CDR2 is SVGAGI (reference sequence). The CDR3 is 15 amino acids. CDR3 sequence reads: CASSYRGVGYNEQFF. The CDR3 region has the DNA TGTGCCAGCAGTTACCGGGGGGTAGGATACAATGAGCAGTTCTTC.

The CDR3 sequence is CAWRRDRDSPLHF. CDR3 nucleotides: TGTGCCTGGAGGAGGGACAGGGATTCACCCCTCCACTTT. The chain links TRBV30 to TRBJ1-6; 9 bases line up with TRBD1. Germline V CDR1 and CDR2: GTSNPN, SVGIG (reference sequence). There are 13 residues in the CDR3. The ends lost 3 bases at V and 8 bases at J; junction bases unmatched: 2.

The CDR3 sequence is CASSITGIGSYEQYF. In DNA, the CDR3 is TGTGCCAGCAGCATAACAGGGATCGGATCCTACGAGCAGTACTTC. The chain links TRBV13 to TRBJ2-7; D possibly corresponds to TRBD1 (6 bases). CDR1 PRHDT and CDR2 FYEKMQ come from the germline V gene (reference sequence). This CDR3 has 15 residues. Trimming shortened V by 5 bases and J by 1 base, and 15 bases separated the two germline ends.

Notes on this clone: Other DNA sequences in the same sample also yield this CDR3. V usage is TRBV7-2 and J usage is TRBJ2-3; D unclear. The CDR3 runs to 12 residues. V dropped 4 bases and J dropped 2 bases, with 4 bases sitting between them. Germline-derived CDR1 and CDR2 are SGHTA and FQGNSA. In DNA form, the CDR3 reads TGTGCCAGCAGCTCCTCCACAGATACGCAGTATTTT. Translated: CASSSSTDTQYF.

This clone was found once. The rearrangement uses TRBV27 and TRBJ1-2, with 7 bases identical to TRBD1. Germline V gene lookup returns CDR1 MNHEY and CDR2 SMNVEV (reference sequence). The CDR3 runs 16 residues. With 4 bases clipped from V and 0 bases from J, the junction kept 8 bases outside the gene matches. Here the CDR3 DNA reads TGTGCCAGCAGTTCCGGACAGGCAACTGCTAACTATGGCTACACCTTC. Protein product: CASSSGQATANYGYTF.

The chain employs TRBV10-3 and TRBJ2-5, with 9 nucleotides matching TRBD2. Matching the DNA end better, TRBJ2-7 makes the J call doubtful. Germline V lookup: CDR1 ENHRY, CDR2 SYGVKD. The CDR3 length is 16 residues. The CDR3 region is CAISERGLRGGLEQYF. The CDR3 region has the DNA TGTGCCATCAGTGAGAGGGGATTGCGGGGGGGCCTCGAGCAGTACTTC.

The J gene is TRBJ1-1, the V gene TRBV7-2; D call uncertain. Germline V gene data show CDR1 as SGHTA and CDR2 as FQGNSA. V was cut by 5 bases and J by 0 bases, with 4 bases left in between. CDR3 length: 12 residues. The chain's CDR3 is CASSQMNTEAFF. In DNA form, the CDR3 reads TGTGCCAGCAGCCAAATGAACACTGAAGCTTTCTTT.

This clone showed up just a few times. The chain links TRBV29-1 to TRBJ1-5; possibly TRBD1 for D (5 bases). Trimming stripped 3 bases from V and 8 bases from J, with 14 bases between. Germline V gene sequence: CDR1 SQVTM, CDR2 ANQGSEA. This CDR3 is built from 13 residues. This CDR3 is CSVEGPGGKPQHF. CDR3 DNA: TGCAGCGTTGAGGGGCCCGGGGGGAAGCCCCAGCATTTT.

V is TRBV7-9 and J is TRBJ2-1; D gene unclear. Trimming took 4 bases from V and 8 from J, leaving 3 bases between them. The CDR3 spans 10 residues. Looked up from germline, CDR1 is SEHNR and CDR2 is FQNEAQ (reference sequence). The CDR3 is CASSSDEQFF. The CDR3 region has the DNA TGTGCCAGCAGCTCCGATGAGCAGTTCTTC.

The chain combines TRBV2 with TRBJ2-1; D may match TRBD1 or TRBD2 (9 bases each). Trimming removed 4 bases from V and 1 base from J, with 20 bases in between. Germline V lookup: CDR1 SNHLY, CDR2 FYNNEI. The CDR3 sequence is 18 residues long. DNA of the CDR3: TGTGCCAGCAGTGGGACAGGGGTGGCGGGAGGGTCCTACAATGAGCAGTTCTTC. It yields the protein CASSGTGVAGGSYNEQFF.

The chain is built from TRBV4-1 and TRBJ2-7; tentatively, D is TRBD2 (6 bases). Germline CDR1 is MGHRA and CDR2 is YSYEKL. The length of the CDR3 is 17 residues. Trimming stripped 4 bases from V and 3 bases from J, with 22 bases between. In DNA, the CDR3 is TGCGCCAGCAGCCTCCGGGAGAAAACTAAATGGGGCTACGAGCAGTACTTC. This codes for CASSLREKTKWGYEQYF.

A remark on this clone: One end of the junction is discordant with germline, which a read error may explain. The sample holds other DNA sequences that translate to the same CDR3. The V call is TRBV4-1, the J call TRBJ1-2, with no clear D. Germline V gene data show CDR1 as MGHRA and CDR2 as YSYEKL. The CDR3 runs to 15 residues. This chain's CDR3 is CASSQASVENYGYTF. Written as DNA, the CDR3 is TGCGCCAGCAGCCAAGCAAGTGTGGAGAACTATGGTTACACCTTC.

The V call is TRBV6-1, the J call TRBJ2-7; TRBD1 is a possible D gene (6 bases). This CDR3 comprises 14 residues. Germline loops: CDR1 MNHNS, CDR2 SASEGT. Trimming took 5 bases from V and 2 from J, leaving 13 bases between them. CDR3 sequence: CASSKPGHPYEQYF. The CDR3, as DNA: TGTGCCAGCAGTAAACCGGGACACCCCTACGAGCAGTACTTC.

This rearrangement joins TRBV30 to TRBJ2-7; maybe TRBD2 (5 bases). CDR1 GTSNPN and CDR2 SVGIG come from the germline V gene (reference sequence). Trimming removed 3 bases from V and 3 bases from J, with 18 bases in between. The CDR3 length is 15 residues. As DNA, the CDR3 is TGTGCCTGGAGCCCGCCCCGGGGAACAATCTACGAGCAGTACTTC. Translating it yields CAWSPPRGTIYEQYF.

The V and J genes are TRBV7-3 and TRBJ2-3, with TRBD2 matching 8 bases. J was trimmed by 2 bases and V by 5 bases; bases with no gene match: 3. Germline values: CDR1 SGHTA, CDR2 FQGTGA. The CDR3 has 14 residues. CDR3 amino acids: CASSPTSVTDTQYF. DNA for the CDR3: TGTGCCAGCAGCCCGACTAGCGTCACAGATACGCAGTATTTT.

The rearrangement links TRBV10-3 to TRBJ1-3; 7 positions agree with TRBD1. This CDR3 comprises 17 residues. The J segment lost 0 bases and the V segment lost 11 bases, leaving 16 bases of the junction unmatched. The germline V gene has CDR1 ENHRY and CDR2 SYGVKD. CDR3 in amino acids: CAVRGPGGTSSGNTIYF. The CDR3, as DNA: TGTGCCGTTCGAGGTCCAGGGGGTACATCCTCTGGAAACACCATATATTTT.

This chain uses TRBV2 with TRBJ2-7; no definite D call. V dropped 8 bases and J dropped 2 bases, with 16 bases sitting between them. CDR1 and CDR2 from the germline V gene are SNHLY and FYNNEI. This CDR3 comprises 14 residues. The CDR3, as DNA: TGTGCCAGCCGGTCGAAGATCAACGCCTACGAGCAGTACTTC. As protein: CASRSKINAYEQYF.

V is TRBV5-1 and J is TRBJ2-2, with TRBD1 matching over 9 bases. Germline V gives CDR1 SGHRS, CDR2 YFSETQ. The CDR3 is 15 amino acids. V lost 5 bases, J lost 1 base, and 3 bases stayed unmatched. DNA for the CDR3: TGCGCCAGCAGGCAGGGACAGGGGAACACCGGGGAGCTGTTTTTT. This sequence encodes CASRQGQGNTGELFF.

The genes are TRBV28 and TRBJ2-5; D possibly corresponds to TRBD2 (6 bases). CDR1 MDHEN and CDR2 SYDVKM come from the germline V gene. This CDR3 spans 14 amino acids. V lost 7 bases and J lost 5, with 17 bases in between. CDR3 bases: TGTGCCAGCACCTTTGCGGGGACCGGGGAGACCCAGTACTTC. Protein product: CASTFAGTGETQYF.

The chain joins TRBV4-2 to TRBJ1-2, with 7 bases that match TRBD1. The ends lost 4 bases at V and 2 bases at J; junction bases unmatched: 13. The CDR3 has 17 amino acids. Germline values: CDR1 LGHNA, CDR2 YNFKEQ. In nucleotides, the CDR3 is TGTGCCAGCAGCCCCCGACAGGGTGTCAACTTAAACTATGGCTACACCTTC. This translates into CASSPRQGVNLNYGYTF.

The rearrangement links TRBV6-1 to TRBJ1-4; 8 nucleotides align to TRBD1. Germline values: CDR1 MNHNS, CDR2 SASEGT. The CDR3 runs to 14 residues. After removal of 5 bases from V and 6 bases from J, the junction contained 5 bases not matched to a gene. The CDR3 sequence: CASSSGTGDEKLFF. For the CDR3, the DNA is TGTGCCAGCAGTTCCGGGACAGGAGATGAAAAACTGTTTTTT.

This chain connects TRBV6-1 to TRBJ2-5; 7 bases match TRBD1. V gave up 8 bases and J gave up 2 bases; unmatched junction bases: 5. The CDR3 is 13 residues long. From germline, CDR1 is MNHNS and CDR2 SASEGT. The CDR3 DNA reads as TGTGCCAGCCTAAGGGGACAGCAAGAGACCCAGTACTTC. Protein sequence: CASLRGQQETQYF.

The chain recombines TRBV15 with TRBJ1-2; D remains ambiguous. Germline lookup yields CDR1 LNHNV and CDR2 YYDKDF (reference sequence). V dropped 0 bases and J dropped 7 bases, with 9 bases sitting between them. This CDR3 has 13 residues. CDR3 nucleotides: TGTGCCACCAGCAGAGATTGGGAGGGTGGCTACACCTTC. It translates to CATSRDWEGGYTF.